Below are 8 T cell receptor beta chains sequenced from a single sample in a study of OX40 agonist ivuxolimab in advanced cancers. This table comes from immunoSEQ multiplex PCR, and its TCRdb copy is limited to in-frame clones, with some not included. In the table there are 50,000 or so clones, over 85% of which are singletons. This material consisted of CD4+ or CD8+ T cells sorted from blood, taken in a trial of the OX40 agonist ivuxolimab. Receptors originate from an adult with an advanced solid tumor such as melanoma, head and neck, liver or kidney cancer.

The chain links TRBV4-3 to TRBJ2-1; D may correspond to TRBD1 or TRBD2 (5 bases each). Germline V lookup: CDR1 LGHNA, CDR2 YSLEER. The CDR3 contains 14 residues. Trimming left V 2 bases short and J 1 base short, with 6 bases between. The CDR3 sequence is CASSQWGSYNEQFF. CDR3 DNA: TGCGCCAGCAGCCAATGGGGGTCCTACAATGAGCAGTTCTTC.

The chain links TRBV4-3 to TRBJ1-2, with D perhaps matching TRBD1 (6 bases). This CDR3 is 15 amino acids long. With 0 bases removed from V and 7 bases from J, the gap between germline ends came to 15 bases. Looked up from germline, CDR1 is LGHNA and CDR2 is YSLEER. The CDR3: CASSQEVNRASGYTF. Here the CDR3 DNA reads TGCGCCAGCAGCCAAGAGGTGAACAGGGCCTCTGGCTACACCTTC.

This clone has more than one count but fewer than ten. V usage is TRBV28 and J usage is TRBJ1-3; no reliable D call. In germline, CDR1 is MDHEN, CDR2 SYDVKM. Deletions cut 3 bases from V and 0 bases from J, with 6 bases between. The length of the CDR3 is 14 residues. This CDR3 is CASSLVSSGNTIYF. As DNA, the CDR3 is TGTGCCAGCAGTTTGGTGAGCTCTGGAAACACCATATATTTT.

V is TRBV7-2 and J is TRBJ1-5; D perhaps matches TRBD1 (6 bases). Trimming removed 1 base at V and 3 bases at J, with 7 bases between. The V gene's germline CDR1 is SGHTA and CDR2 FQGNSA. This CDR3 is 14 amino acids long. The CDR3, as DNA: TGTGCCAGCAGCTTAGTGGGGGCCAATCAGCCCCAGCATTTT. This translates into CASSLVGANQPQHF.

The chain is built from TRBV10-3 and TRBJ2-1; TRBD1 matches 7 bases. This CDR3 region has 15 residues. V gave up 4 bases and J gave up 4 bases; unmatched junction bases: 7. Germline V gene lookup returns CDR1 ENHRY and CDR2 SYGVKD. The CDR3 coding sequence is TGTGCCATCAGTGGAGTTCAGGGGGAGTACAATGAGCAGTTCTTC. Encoded protein: CAISGVQGEYNEQFF.

J is TRBJ2-1 and V is TRBV7-9; D is perhaps TRBD2 (6 bases). Deletions cut 5 bases from V and 0 bases from J, with 14 bases between. In germline, CDR1 is SEHNR, CDR2 FQNEAQ (reference sequence). The CDR3 runs 16 residues. CDR3 nucleotide sequence: TGTGCCAGCAGCCCCCCCGTCGGGAGCTCCTACAATGAGCAGTTCTTC. Translated: CASSPPVGSSYNEQFF.

V and J are TRBV11-2 and TRBJ1-4; TRBD1 aligns across 10 bases. Germline CDR1 SGHAT, CDR2 FQNNGV. The length of the CDR3 is 15 residues. The V segment lost 5 bases and the J segment 8 bases; nucleotides outside the gene matches: 8. The CDR3 here is CASSQRTGGREKLFF. In nucleotides, the CDR3 is TGTGCCAGCAGCCAAAGGACAGGGGGGCGGGAAAAACTGTTTTTT. Full variable domain (rest looked up from reference TRBV11-2 and TRBJ1-4): EAGVAQSPRYKIIEKRQSVAFWCNPISGHATLYWYQQILGQGPKLLIQFQNNGVVDDSQLPKDRFSAERLKGVDSTLKIQPAKLEDSAVYLCASSQRTGGREKLFFGSGTQLSVL.

The chain is built from TRBV19 and TRBJ2-7; the D is unclear. V lost 3 bases and J lost 0, with 12 bases in between. CDR1 and CDR2 (germline): LNHDA, SQIVND (reference sequence). The CDR3 extends over 15 amino acids. The CDR3 region is CASSIILRSSYEQYF. The CDR3 nucleotides read TGTGCCAGTAGTATTATTTTGCGGAGCTCCTACGAGCAGTACTTC.